The 16 T cell receptor beta chains below all came from one sample that was sequenced in a study of CD8+ T cells in alopecia areata listed by TCRdb under 2018. Library preparation employed the immunoSEQ multiplex PCR assay. For TCR sequencing, RNA was extracted from every sample and reverse transcribed into cDNA to serve as template. The source is immuneACCESS, and TCRdb retained only in-frame sequences with V and J called. Part of the clones is not carried over; for the studies checked, unresolved V genes explain less than half of this, and the remainder is unexplained. The sample includes 55,000 to 65,000 clones, with roughly 47% observed a single time. The ten largest account for roughly 51% of the sample. Sequencing input: NKG2D-low CD8+ T cells sorted from blood. Read against the paper, the sample's cell subset or site label means: sorted CD8+ NKG2D-low blood T cells. The receptor set was obtained from a human donor with alopecia areata.

The rearrangement uses TRBV6-5 and TRBJ1-1; D is unclear. Trimming pared 2 bases from V and 1 base from J, leaving 14 bases between. The CDR3 runs to 16 residues. Germline CDR1 is MNHEY and CDR2 is SVGAGI. The CDR3 loop reads CASSYLDYGGNTEAFF. DNA for the CDR3: TGTGCCAGCAGTTACCTAGATTACGGTGGGAACACTGAAGCTTTCTTT.

This clone was picked up a small number of times. J is TRBJ2-7 and V is TRBV7-9; TRBD1 matches 9 bases. Germline CDR1 SEHNR, CDR2 FQNEAQ (reference sequence). The trim removed 6 bases at V and 6 bases at J, leaving 6 bases unmatched. This CDR3 contains 13 residues. CDR3 DNA sequence: TGTGCCAGCAGGGGGACAGGGCAAAGCGAGCAGTACTTC. This gives the protein CASRGTGQSEQYF.

V and J are TRBV29-1 and TRBJ1-3; weak D call: TRBD1 (5 bases). V dropped 4 bases and J dropped 4 bases, with 17 bases sitting between them. CDR3 length: 15 residues. Germline-derived CDR1 and CDR2 are SQVTM and ANQGSEA. CDR3 bases: TGCAGCGTTGTTGGAAGTTCTCAGGGAGGAAACACCATATATTTT. This sequence encodes CSVVGSSQGGNTIYF.

J is TRBJ1-5 and V is TRBV6-1, with D perhaps TRBD1 (6 bases). Germline lookup yields CDR1 MNHNS and CDR2 SASEGT. CDR3 length: 16 residues. V lost 2 bases and J lost 4, with 15 bases in between. The CDR3 region has the DNA TGTGCCAGCAGTGAACAAGGCAGGGGCGCAAATCAGCCCCAGCATTTT. It translates to CASSEQGRGANQPQHF.

This clone occurred once. This chain joins TRBV9 and TRBJ2-3; D remains unclear. Trimming removed 4 bases at V and 2 bases at J, with 14 bases between. CDR3 length: 15 residues. The germline gives CDR1 SGDLS, CDR2 YYNGEE. Here the CDR3 DNA reads TGTGCCAGCAGCAACCCTTTAACCAACACAGATACGCAGTATTTT. This encodes CASSNPLTNTDTQYF.

This clone was observed a few times. V is TRBV23-1 and J is TRBJ2-7; the D gene is possibly TRBD2 (5 bases). TRBV23-1 is treated as an ORF (open reading frame) with a function not yet certain. CDR3 size: 14 residues. V lost 7 bases to trimming and J lost 4 bases, with 17 bases between them. The CDR3 DNA reads as TGCGCCAGCATGGCCCAGCGGTCTATTTACGAGCAGTACTTC. Its protein is CASMAQRSIYEQYF.

This chain links TRBV5-1 with TRBJ2-1; the D is unclear. The germline gives CDR1 SGHRS, CDR2 YFSETQ. Deletions cut 0 bases from V and 2 bases from J, with 9 bases between. The CDR3 has 15 amino acids. The CDR3 protein is CASSLEHDAYNEQFF. For the CDR3, the DNA is TGCGCCAGCAGCTTGGAGCATGACGCCTACAATGAGCAGTTCTTC.

CDR3 protein: CASSDGYEQYF. The CDR3 region has the DNA TGTGCCAGTAGTGATGGCTACGAGCAGTACTTC. The chain recombines TRBV19 with TRBJ2-7; D call uncertain. The CDR3 totals 11 residues. CDR1 and CDR2 (germline): LNHDA, SQIVND (reference sequence). Trimming removed 5 bases at V and 3 bases at J, with 5 bases between. The full variable domain, rest sourced from reference TRBV19 and TRBJ2-7, is DGGITQSPKYLFRKEGQNVTLSCEQNLNHDAMYWYRQDPGQGLRLIYYSQIVNDFQKGDIAEGYSVSREKKESFPLTVTSAQKNPTAFYLCASSDGYEQYFGPGTRLTVT.

This clone appeared a few times. V and J are TRBV29-1 and TRBJ2-1, with D possibly being TRBD1 (6 bases). The CDR3 covers 19 residues. Trimming stripped 5 bases from V and 5 bases from J, with 31 bases between. Looked up from germline, CDR1 is SQVTM and CDR2 is ANQGSEA. CDR3 bases: TGCAGCGTTAGCCCTTTTTCGGCAGGGGCCCCTTTAACGGACAATGAGCAGTTCTTC. This encodes CSVSPFSAGAPLTDNEQFF.

The rearrangement joins TRBV9 to TRBJ2-1, with a tentative D call TRBD2 (6 bases). Germline CDR1 and CDR2: SGDLS and YYNGEE. CDR3 length: 15 amino acids. Trimming removed 0 bases at V and 3 bases at J, with 10 bases between. The CDR3 sequence: CASSVAGRFYNEQFF. In DNA form, the CDR3 reads TGTGCCAGCAGCGTAGCGGGGAGGTTCTACAATGAGCAGTTCTTC.

The rearrangement links TRBV9 to TRBJ2-7; TRBD1 agrees at 9 bases. The V gene end was trimmed by 4 bases and the J gene end by 4 bases; junction bases not matched to a gene: 9. The CDR3 contains 15 residues. Germline CDR1 reads SGDLS; CDR2 reads YYNGEE. In DNA, the CDR3 is TGTGCCAGCAGCACCCGGGACAGGGCCATTTACGAGCAGTACTTC. It specifies CASSTRDRAIYEQYF.

The count of this clone is one. This rearrangement joins TRBV9 to TRBJ2-3; 9 bases match TRBD2. Germline CDR1 reads SGDLS; CDR2 reads YYNGEE. J gave up 5 bases and V 3 bases, and 7 bases lay outside the gene matches. The CDR3 consists of 15 residues. Here the CDR3 reads CASSDRTSVEDTQYF. CDR3 bases: TGTGCCAGCAGCGACCGGACTAGCGTGGAAGATACGCAGTATTTT.

The chain couples TRBV7-9 to TRBJ2-7; 12 nucleotides agree with TRBD2. The CDR3 totals 15 residues. Germline V gene data show CDR1 as SEHNR and CDR2 as FQNEAQ (reference sequence). V gave up 5 bases and J gave up 6 bases; unmatched junction bases: 8. CDR3: CASSGFLAGGREQYF. The DNA of the CDR3 is TGTGCCAGCAGCGGCTTCCTAGCGGGAGGGCGCGAGCAGTACTTC.

The chain uses TRBV7-2 and TRBJ2-3; perhaps TRBD2 as D (6 bases). Germline CDR1 and CDR2: SGHTA and FQGNSA. V was shortened by 5 bases and J by 6 bases, with 24 bases between the two germline ends. The length of the CDR3 is 17 residues. The CDR3 sequence: CASSKTGGPALYDTQYF. Written as DNA, the CDR3 is TGTGCCAGCAGCAAAACTGGAGGGCCGGCCCTGTACGATACGCAGTATTTT.

This chain connects TRBV4-3 to TRBJ2-5; 10 nucleotides line up with TRBD2. CDR1 is LGHNA and CDR2 is YSLEER in the germline V gene. With 4 bases clipped from V and 2 bases from J, the junction kept 4 bases outside the gene matches. This CDR3 is 15 amino acids long. In DNA form, the CDR3 reads TGCGCCAGCAGCCCTACTAGCGGGGAACAAGAGACCCAGTACTTC. Protein product: CASSPTSGEQETQYF.

The CDR3 region has the DNA TGTGCCAGCAGCTTAGCGGGGGACCGCTCGGGGACCCAGTACTTC. It specifies CASSLAGDRSGTQYF. The genes are TRBV7-2 and TRBJ2-5; either TRBD1 or TRBD2 may supply D (5 bases each). Germline V CDR1 and CDR2: SGHTA, FQGNSA. This CDR3 is 15 amino acids long. The V and J ends lost 0 bases and 7 bases respectively, with 15 bases between them.